A selection of T cell receptor beta chains follows, all from one sample in a study of T cell clones after liver transplantation. Measured with immunoSEQ multiplex PCR; TCRdb has only the in-frame clones, and not every one. The table has around 9,300 clones, about two thirds seen once. The sample here was CD8+ T cells from blood, taken at the approximately 15-month timepoint. The receptors originated from a human patient who received a liver transplant. Some of these T cells may belong to the graft donor. Both conserved end residues are trimmed from each CDR3. Each record gives: V gene, CDR3 protein.

TRBV7-9	ASSLGETEAF
TRBV9	ASSPWTGTDTQY
TRBV11-2	ASSSSGDEQF
TRBV9	ASSVESTLQETQY
TRBV27	ASSQQTNTEAF
TRBV2	ASDPGAGNNEQF
TRBV10-2	ASSESVVAGPYNEQF
TRBV28	ASRPGLAYRAGSDNEQF
TRBV21-1	ASTKSPEDHTDTQY
TRBV6-5	ASSSQSGGLYNEQF
TRBV7-9	ASSYVGRGRQDTQY
TRBV2	ASSEAWEGASETQY
TRBV16	ASSQLRELGNQPQH
TRBV5-1	ASRADSTDTQY
TRBV19	ASSIIPGDEQY
TRBV7-8	ASSLHSGGYNEQF
TRBV6-1	ASSDGLTYEQY
TRBV5-5	ASSLAGDSYNEQF
TRBV7-2	ASSVLAGPYEQY
TRBV6-4	ASSDTSGSSDTQY
TRBV4-2	ASSHPTSGPGGEQF
TRBV27	ASSRRTGEMPNTEAF
TRBV5-1	ASSLAAGGFGYNEQF